The 5 T cell receptor beta chains reported below all come from one sample, sequenced in a study of shared clonotypes between healthy human individuals (dated by TCRdb to about 2020). Library method: the immunoSEQ multiplex PCR assay. TCRdb carries this immuneACCESS record with in-frame sequences only. Its versions omit some clonotypes, under half of them owing to an unresolved V gene in the studies checked, with the rest unexplained. In all, the sample holds more than 500,000 clones, and more than 95% of those were seen once. The ten most abundant clones make up nearly 0.065% of the sample. Source material: naive CD4+ T cells sorted from blood. The label giving this sample's cell subset or site can be read as: CD45RA+ positively selected. The receptors come from a woman aged 25 to 39 in good health.

CDR3 region: CASSGLASGNTIYF. The CDR3 DNA reads TGTGCCAGCAGTGGTCTGGCCTCTGGAAACACCATATATTTT. The chain recombines TRBV2 with TRBJ1-3; no firm D call. Trimming cost V 4 bases and J 0 bases, with 7 bases left between them. Germline CDR1 SNHLY, CDR2 FYNNEI. This CDR3 spans 14 amino acids.

The V call is TRBV13, the J call TRBJ2-5; D gene unclear. V dropped 8 bases and J dropped 1 base, with 2 bases sitting between them. Looked up from germline, CDR1 is PRHDT and CDR2 is FYEKMQ (reference sequence). This CDR3 spans 10 amino acids. The DNA for the CDR3 is TGTGCCAGCGGCCAAGAGACCCAGTACTTC. It translates to CASGQETQYF.

This chain links TRBV4-1 with TRBJ2-5, with D unclear. Between the trimmed V and J ends, which lost 3 bases and 1 base, there was a span of 12 bases. In germline, CDR1 is MGHRA, CDR2 YSYEKL. This CDR3 is 15 amino acids long. The CDR3 is CASSQIGLPQETQYF. In DNA form, the CDR3 reads TGCGCCAGCAGCCAGATAGGCCTGCCCCAAGAGACCCAGTACTTC.

The rearrangement links TRBV28 to TRBJ2-5; 11 bases fit TRBD2. CDR3 length: 16 amino acids. Germline V gene data show CDR1 as MDHEN and CDR2 as SYDVKM. Germline trimming cut 1 base from V and 4 bases from J; bases unmatched to any gene: 5. CDR3 loop: CASSLFWLAGGETQYF. The CDR3 coding sequence is TGTGCCAGCAGTTTATTTTGGCTAGCGGGAGGAGAGACCCAGTACTTC.

This chain links TRBV5-1 with TRBJ2-7; perhaps TRBD1 as D (6 bases). The CDR3 runs to 14 residues. CDR1 is SGHRS and CDR2 is YFSETQ in the germline V gene. V lost 5 bases and J lost 2, with 14 bases in between. The CDR3 nucleotides read TGCGCCAGCAGGTACGGCAGGGACACCTACGAGCAGTACTTC. As protein: CASRYGRDTYEQYF.